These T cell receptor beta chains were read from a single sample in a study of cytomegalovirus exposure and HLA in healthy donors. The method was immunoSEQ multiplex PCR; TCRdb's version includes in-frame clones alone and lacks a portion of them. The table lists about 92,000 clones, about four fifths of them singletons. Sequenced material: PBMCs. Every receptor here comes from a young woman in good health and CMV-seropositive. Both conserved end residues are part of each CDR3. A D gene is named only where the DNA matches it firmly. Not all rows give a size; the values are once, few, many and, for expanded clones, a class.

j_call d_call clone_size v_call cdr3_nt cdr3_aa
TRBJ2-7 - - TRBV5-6 TGTGCCAGCAGCTTTACAGGGCTCGAGCAGTACTTC CASSFTGLEQYF
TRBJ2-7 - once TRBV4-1 TGCGCCAGCAGCCAAGATCGGGGGTGGGAGCAGTACTTC CASSQDRGWEQYF
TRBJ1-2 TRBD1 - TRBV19 TGTGCCAGTAGTATAGCCCTGGGGACAGGGCATGGCTACACCTTC CASSIALGTGHGYTF
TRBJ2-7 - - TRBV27 TGTGCCAGCAGCCACAATCGGACAGTCAAACACTCCTACGAGCAGTACTTC CASSHNRTVKHSYEQYF
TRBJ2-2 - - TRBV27 TGTGCCAGCAGTTTAGGCTCCGGGGAGCTGTTTTTT CASSLGSGELFF
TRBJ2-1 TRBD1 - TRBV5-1 TGCGCCAGCAGCGAATACAGGGGGCGGGATTACAATGAGCAGTTCTTC CASSEYRGRDYNEQFF
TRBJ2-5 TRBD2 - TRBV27 TGTGCCAGCATGCGGGAGGCGCGTTGGAGGGGGCAAGAGACCCAGTACTTC CASMREARWRGQETQYF
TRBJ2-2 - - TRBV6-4 TGTGCCAGCAGCGACCGGGACACCGACGGGGAGCTGTTTTTT CASSDRDTDGELFF
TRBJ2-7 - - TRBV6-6 TGTGCCAGCAGGGCGGAAAAATACGAGCAGTACTTC CASRAEKYEQYF
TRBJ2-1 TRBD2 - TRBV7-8 TGTGCCAGCAGCGGAGAACCTAGCGGGAAGGTCAATGAGCAGTTCTTC CASSGEPSGKVNEQFF
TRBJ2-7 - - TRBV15 TGTGCCACCAGCCCCGGGACAAGGGGCCACGAGCAGTACTTC CATSPGTRGHEQYF
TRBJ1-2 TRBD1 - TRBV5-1 TGCGCCAGCAGCTCGCTGGACAGGGGAGGGGGCTACACCTTC CASSSLDRGGGYTF
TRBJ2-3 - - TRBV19 TGTGCCAGTATGTCCGGGAGAGGTACAGATACGCAGTATTTT CASMSGRGTDTQYF
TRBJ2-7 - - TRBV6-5 TGTGCCAGCAGTATACAAAAAAACAGCTACGAGCAGTACTTC CASSIQKNSYEQYF
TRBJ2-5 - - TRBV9 TGTGCCAGCAGCTTAGGACAGCACCAAGAGACCCAGTACTTC CASSLGQHQETQYF
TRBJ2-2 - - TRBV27 TGTGCCAGCAGCGGACTAGGGGAGCTGTTTTTT CASSGLGELFF
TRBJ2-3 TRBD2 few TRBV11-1 TGTGCCAGCAGCTTAGGAGGGAGGGTTTATTCCACAGATACGCAGTATTTT CASSLGGRVYSTDTQYF
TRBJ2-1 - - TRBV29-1 TGCAGCATCCATCATGAGAGGAACTCCTACAATGAGCAGTTCTTC CSIHHERNSYNEQFF
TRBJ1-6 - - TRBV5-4 TGTGCCAGCAGCTCGGACTCGAATGATAATTCACCCCTCCACTTT CASSSDSNDNSPLHF
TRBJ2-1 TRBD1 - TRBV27 TGTGCCAGCAGTCTTCTCCACAGGGGGCGCTCATCCTACAATGAGCAGTTCTTC CASSLLHRGRSSYNEQFF
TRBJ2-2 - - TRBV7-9 TGTGCCAGCAGCCGCGACAGGTTGACCGGGGAGCTGTTTTTT CASSRDRLTGELFF
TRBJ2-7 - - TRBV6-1 TGTGCCAGCCGGGACTTTCAACAGCAGGGCGAGCAGTACTTC CASRDFQQQGEQYF
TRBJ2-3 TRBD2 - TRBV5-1 TGCGCCAGCAGCTTGGATCCTAGCGGCGGGTGGAATACGCAGTATTTT CASSLDPSGGWNTQYF
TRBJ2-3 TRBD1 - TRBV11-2 TGTGCCAGCAGCTTAGCGGGACAGGTCACAGATACGCAGTATTTT CASSLAGQVTDTQYF
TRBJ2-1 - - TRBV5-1 TGCGCCAGCAGCGCGAGTCAGGGCTACAATGAGCAGTTCTTC CASSASQGYNEQFF